The 27 T cell receptor beta chains presented below share a single source sample, sequenced in a study of technical replicates of blood from a handful of donors. Data came from immunoSEQ multiplex PCR; TCRdb stores just in-frame clones and leaves some out. The sample has some 70,000 clones; roughly 92% are singletons. The sequenced sample was T cells isolated from PBMCs. These receptor sequences come from a human donor in good health.

The chain combines TRBV7-3 with TRBJ1-1, with TRBD1 identical over 7 bases. Germline CDR1 SGHTA, CDR2 FQGTGA. The CDR3 has 17 amino acids. J lost 1 base, V lost 2 bases, and 10 bases had no gene match. CDR3 region: CASSLLGPGGENTEAFF. CDR3 coding DNA: TGTGCCAGCAGCTTACTGGGGCCAGGGGGAGAGAACACTGAAGCTTTCTTT.

This chain connects TRBV19 to TRBJ1-5, with 8 bases fitting TRBD1. From germline, CDR1 is LNHDA and CDR2 SQIVND (reference sequence). The CDR3 is 15 residues long. Losses at the gene ends were 3 bases for V and 5 bases for J; bases not matched to a gene: 6. The CDR3 loop reads CASSIRQGYDQPQHF. CDR3 DNA sequence: TGTGCCAGTAGTATTCGACAGGGGTACGATCAGCCCCAGCATTTT.

The chain recombines TRBV9 with TRBJ2-7, with D unresolved. V was shortened by 5 bases and J by 2 bases, with 11 bases between the two germline ends. There are 13 residues in the CDR3. The germline gives CDR1 SGDLS, CDR2 YYNGEE. In nucleotides, the CDR3 is TGTGCCAGCAGTAAACAGCCAGCCTACGAGCAGTACTTC. This translates into CASSKQPAYEQYF. The variable domain in full, completed from reference TRBV9 and TRBJ2-7, reads DSGVTQTPKHLITATGQRVTLRCSPRSGDLSVYWYQQSLDQGLQFLIQYYNGEERAKGNILERFSAQQFPDLHSELNLSSLELGDSALYFCASSKQPAYEQYFGPGTRLTVT.

This rearrangement joins TRBV28 to TRBJ1-3; 7 nucleotides agree with TRBD1. Germline V CDR1 and CDR2: MDHEN, SYDVKM. The length of the CDR3 is 14 residues. V dropped 4 bases and J dropped 8; count of bases not matched to a gene: 8. The CDR3 DNA reads as TGTGCCAGCAGTTCGCCGGGACAGTGGGACACCATATATTTT. It codes for CASSSPGQWDTIYF. The full variable domain, with the rest looked up from reference TRBV28 and TRBJ1-3, is DVKVTQSSRYLVKRTGEKVFLECVQDMDHENMFWYRQDPGLGLRLIYFSYDVKMKEKGDIPEGYSVSREKKERFSLILESASTNQTSMYLCASSSPGQWDTIYFGEGSWLTVV.

This clone has more than one count but fewer than ten. The genes are TRBV30 and TRBJ1-4, with D hard to call. This CDR3 is 12 amino acids long. CDR1 is GTSNPN, CDR2 SVGIG, per germline (reference sequence). Trimming removed 0 bases at V and 8 bases at J, with 7 bases between. In nucleotides, the CDR3 is TGTGCCTGGAGTGTATCTAGGGAAAAACTGTTTTTT. Translating gives CAWSVSREKLFF.

This clone was seen once. This sequence joins TRBV5-4 and TRBJ2-1, with D maybe TRBD2 (6 bases). V gave up 2 bases and J gave up 8 bases, with 17 bases separating them. CDR1 SGHNT and CDR2 YYREEE come from the germline V gene (reference sequence). The CDR3 extends over 15 amino acids. This CDR3 reads CASSFGPGVGDEQFF. For the CDR3, the DNA is TGTGCCAGCAGCTTCGGTCCGGGAGTGGGGGATGAGCAGTTCTTC.

The chain has TRBV7-3 and TRBJ2-2; 10 bases fit TRBD2. With V trimmed by 4 bases and J by 7 bases, 3 bases remained unmatched. The length of the CDR3 is 14 residues. The germline V gene has CDR1 SGHTA and CDR2 FQGTGA. The CDR3 nucleotides are TGTGCCAGCAGCTCTTTAGCGGGAGGCGGGGAGCTGTTTTTT. This translates into CASSSLAGGGELFF.

This chain uses TRBV28 with TRBJ2-7; possible D gene TRBD2, 5 bases. V lost 6 bases and J lost 0, with 12 bases in between. Germline V gene data show CDR1 as MDHEN and CDR2 as SYDVKM. CDR3 size: 14 residues. In DNA form, the CDR3 reads TGTGCCAGCAGCCCCAGCGGAACCTCCTACGAGCAGTACTTC. Encoded protein: CASSPSGTSYEQYF.

V usage is TRBV7-9 and J usage is TRBJ2-1; TRBD2 matches 10 bases. Germline V gene sequence: CDR1 SEHNR, CDR2 FQNEAQ (reference sequence). The J segment lost 4 bases and the V segment lost 2 bases, leaving 11 bases of the junction unmatched. The CDR3 has 18 amino acids. CDR3 sequence: CASSLKASGRLEYNEQFF. The CDR3, as DNA: TGTGCCAGCAGCTTAAAGGCTAGCGGGAGACTAGAGTACAATGAGCAGTTCTTC.

V usage is TRBV14 and J usage is TRBJ1-4; 7 positions match TRBD1. This CDR3 contains 16 residues. In germline, CDR1 is SGHDN, CDR2 FVKESK. Trimming at V came to 2 bases and at J to 0 bases, leaving 3 bases not matched to a gene. CDR3 nucleotides: TGTGCCAGCAGCCAATACCAGGGGGCAACTAATGAAAAACTGTTTTTT. Translation: CASSQYQGATNEKLFF.

V gene TRBV9 combines with J gene TRBJ2-5; D unclear. From germline, CDR1 is SGDLS and CDR2 YYNGEE. V dropped 0 bases and J dropped 3 bases, with 6 bases sitting between them. The length of the CDR3 is 13 residues. The CDR3 DNA is TGTGCCAGCAGCGTAGGCCCAGAAGAGACCCAGTACTTC. Its protein is CASSVGPEETQYF.

This clone came up once. V gene TRBV7-6 combines with J gene TRBJ2-7, with no clear D. Germline lookup yields CDR1 SGHVS and CDR2 FNYEAQ. The CDR3 runs 13 residues. V was trimmed by 3 bases and J by 3 bases, leaving 9 bases between them. In nucleotides, the CDR3 is TGTGCCAGCAGCTTCGACTGGAGCTACGAGCAGTACTTC. Translating it yields CASSFDWSYEQYF.

The chain has TRBV6-5 and TRBJ2-7; TRBD2 matches 8 bases. The germline V gene has CDR1 MNHEY and CDR2 SVGAGI. Trimming took 5 bases from V and 1 from J; bases not matched to a gene: 4. This CDR3 is 14 amino acids long. The CDR3 nucleotides are TGTGCCAGCAGTGCAATAGCGGGGTCCTACGAGCAGTACTTC. Translation gives CASSAIAGSYEQYF.

This clone was found once. The chain uses TRBV27 and TRBJ2-2; D might be TRBD2 (6 bases). The CDR3 contains 14 residues. V lost 2 bases and J lost 7, with 11 bases in between. Germline V gives CDR1 MNHEY, CDR2 SMNVEV (reference sequence). The CDR3 sequence is CASSLLGGGGELFF. The CDR3 nucleotides are TGTGCCAGCAGTTTACTTGGGGGAGGCGGGGAGCTGTTTTTT.

CDR3 region: CASSLPMGQPHTGELFF. In DNA form, the CDR3 reads TGTGCCAGCAGCTTGCCCATGGGACAGCCCCACACCGGGGAGCTGTTTTTT. This chain uses TRBV7-6 with TRBJ2-2; TRBD1 matches 7 bases. This CDR3 region has 17 residues. Per the germline V gene, CDR1 is SGHVS and CDR2 is FNYEAQ. J lost 3 bases, V lost 3 bases, and 10 bases had no gene match. The full variable domain, its missing parts supplied by reference TRBV7-6 and TRBJ2-2, is GAGVSQSPRYKVTKRGQDVALRCDPISGHVSLYWYRQALGQGPEFLTYFNYEAQQDKSGLPNDRFSAERPEGSISTLTIQRTEQRDSAMYRCASSLPMGQPHTGELFFGEGSRLTVL.

This sequence joins TRBV27 and TRBJ2-1, with 7 bases identical to TRBD2. From germline, CDR1 is MNHEY and CDR2 SMNVEV (reference sequence). The CDR3 length is 13 residues. V shed 6 bases and J 10 bases; nucleotides not matched to a gene: 9. In DNA form, the CDR3 reads TGTGCCAGCAGGAGGGCGGGAGTTGACGAGCAGTTCTTC. It specifies CASRRAGVDEQFF.

V gene TRBV5-6 combines with J gene TRBJ1-1; 9 positions agree with TRBD1. CDR3 size: 14 residues. In germline, CDR1 is SGHDT, CDR2 YYEEEE. V lost 4 bases, J lost 5 bases, and 6 bases stayed unmatched. CDR3 in DNA: TGTGCCAGCAGCCGGGGACAGGGATTGACTGAAGCTTTCTTT. It is translated as CASSRGQGLTEAFF.

V and J are TRBV10-3 and TRBJ2-2, with D tentatively TRBD2 (5 bases). The V gene's germline CDR1 is ENHRY and CDR2 SYGVKD. There are 15 residues in the CDR3. V lost 1 base and J lost 0, with 6 bases in between. This CDR3 is CAISEYGANTGELFF. As DNA, the CDR3 is TGTGCCATCAGTGAGTACGGGGCGAACACCGGGGAGCTGTTTTTT.

The CDR3 sequence is CASSWGVGYNQPQHF. The CDR3 DNA follows: TGTGCCAGCAGCTGGGGCGTGGGATACAATCAGCCCCAGCATTTT. This sequence joins TRBV7-8 and TRBJ1-5; D perhaps matches TRBD1 (5 bases). The CDR3 spans 15 residues. Between the trimmed V and J ends, which lost 4 bases and 3 bases, there was a span of 13 bases. CDR1 is SGHVS, CDR2 FQNEAQ, per germline.

The V gene is TRBV6-1, the J gene TRBJ2-2, with 8 positions matching TRBD2. The CDR3 loop spans 15 amino acids. The ends lost 3 bases at V and 1 base at J; junction bases unmatched: 1. The germline V gene has CDR1 MNHNS and CDR2 SASEGT. The CDR3 region has the DNA TGTGCCAGCAGTGATAGCGGGATGAACACCGGGGAGCTGTTTTTT. It yields the protein CASSDSGMNTGELFF.

This clone was seen only a few times. Distinct nucleotide sequences in the sample also encode this CDR3. The rearrangement uses TRBV5-1 and TRBJ2-1, with 13 bases matching TRBD2. The V gene end was trimmed by 4 bases and the J gene end by 1 base; junction bases not matched to a gene: 2. From germline, CDR1 is SGHRS and CDR2 YFSETQ. There are 16 residues in the CDR3. The CDR3 bases are TGCGCCAGCAGCAGGACTAGCGGGAGTTCCTACAATGAGCAGTTCTTC. Translation gives CASSRTSGSSYNEQFF.

The rearrangement joins TRBV4-2 to TRBJ1-5, with 7 nucleotides matching TRBD1. Germline assignment: CDR1 LGHNA and CDR2 YNFKEQ. The CDR3 extends over 15 amino acids. The junction had 6 bases not matched to a gene; V was cut back by 0 bases and J by 7 bases. CDR3: CASSQDRGNGQPQHF. The CDR3 DNA is TGTGCCAGCAGCCAAGACAGGGGGAACGGACAGCCCCAGCATTTT.

The chain is built from TRBV27 and TRBJ2-7; no reliable D call. Germline-derived CDR1 and CDR2 are MNHEY and SMNVEV (reference sequence). The CDR3 length is 13 residues. The V end lost 5 bases, the J end lost 2 bases, and 10 bases lay between the germline ends. In DNA form, the CDR3 reads TGTGCCAGCAGTACCCTTGAGGCCTACGAGCAGTACTTC. It specifies CASSTLEAYEQYF.

V and J are TRBV4-2 and TRBJ2-1, with 8 nucleotides matching TRBD2. The ends lost 0 bases at V and 5 bases at J; junction bases unmatched: 12. Per germline, CDR1 LGHNA and CDR2 YNFKEQ. This CDR3 is 18 amino acids long. CDR3 loop: CASSQEGLAGMGHNEQFF. The CDR3 DNA follows: TGTGCCAGCAGCCAAGAAGGGCTAGCGGGTATGGGCCACAATGAGCAGTTCTTC.

This chain joins TRBV7-9 and TRBJ1-1, with D possibly TRBD1 on 6 matching bases. This CDR3 contains 13 residues. V gave up 7 bases and J gave up 3 bases, with 12 bases separating them. CDR1 is SEHNR, CDR2 FQNEAQ, per germline (reference sequence). Written as DNA, the CDR3 is TGTGCCAGCACAAACAGGGAGCACACTGAAGCTTTCTTT. Its protein is CASTNREHTEAFF.

The rearrangement joins TRBV9 to TRBJ2-7; TRBD1 matches at 9 bases. Germline lookup yields CDR1 SGDLS and CDR2 YYNGEE. The CDR3 sequence is 15 residues long. With V trimmed by 4 bases and J by 6 bases, 11 bases remained unmatched. The CDR3 nucleotides are TGTGCCAGCAGCTCAGGGGACAGGGAGAGTGGCGAGCAGTACTTC. Translating it yields CASSSGDRESGEQYF.

This chain uses TRBV2 with TRBJ2-1; 12 nucleotides align to TRBD2. Germline-derived CDR1 and CDR2 are SNHLY and FYNNEI. The CDR3 sequence is 13 residues long. The ends lost 4 bases at V and 9 bases at J; junction bases unmatched: 1. The DNA of the CDR3 is TGTGCCAGCAGTGGACTAGCGGGAGTTGAGCAGTTCTTC. Translating it yields CASSGLAGVEQFF.